This TCR beta chain was recorded in a study of T cell responses to AZD1222 COVID-19 vaccine. With regard to this clone: No antigen is known for it.

The study's findings and limits: A rise in Spike-specific TCR breadth and depth followed two AZD1222 doses. Without day 14 samples, only post-peak T cell repertoires were studied. Mostly white British, mostly female donors; authors suggested clonal diversity may be underestimated.

The CDR3 length is 11 residues. Germline CDR1 reads DFQATT; CDR2 reads SNEGSKA (reference sequence). Trimming removed 2 bases from V and 6 bases from J, with 6 bases in between. TCRdb's copy holds only in-frame clones and misses some; the assay was immunoSEQ multiplex PCR. The sample lists about 160,000 clones, approximately 90% seen once, with around 4.6% in the top ten. The sequencing used peripheral blood, collected on day 0 of MenACWY control vaccination. This sequence was found in an adult in good health. The chain combines TRBV20-1 with TRBJ2-3; D is undetermined. The CDR3 spells CSARFRDTQYF. The CDR3 DNA reads TGCAGTGCTAGATTTAGGGATACGCAGTATTTT.